This T cell receptor beta chain was retrieved from a study of blood T cells in healthy people across ages. Overall study results and limits: Diversity of TCR beta correlated strongly with naive T cell percentage. A roughly linear age-dependent decrease characterized TCR beta diversity per million T cells.

A J-beta primer mix and a sample-barcoded 5' primer were used in a second PCR of about 6 to 12 cycles. MiXCR was run by TCRdb on the 5' RACE reads, yielding one entry per CDR3 protein. Of approximately 800,000 distinct CDR3 sequences listed, 55% to 65% are singletons. The length of the CDR3 is 14 residues. The trim removed 1 base at V and 8 bases at J, leaving 3 bases unmatched. Germline-derived CDR1 and CDR2 are DFQATT and SNEGSKA (reference sequence). Peripheral blood was drawn, approximately 10 milliliters per donor. Isolation recovered at least 6 million PBMCs from every sample. To note about this clonotype: Antigen: not known.

The rearrangement joins TRBV20-1 to TRBJ1-6; 9 positions match TRBD1. The specimen was blood. This sequence was found in a man between 25 and 39 years old in good health. The CDR3 DNA is TGCAGTGCTAGAGGCCGGACAGGGGATTCACCCCTCCACTTT. Translated: CSARGRTGDSPLHF.